The TCR beta chain described here comes from a study of somatic mutations in cytotoxic T cells in rheumatoid arthritis. Study-wide background: Collection of patient blood (about 28 ml EDTA) took place right after diagnosis, before any treatment. Study findings and constraints: Patients with rheumatoid arthritis did not differ significantly from age-matched healthy controls in CD8+ T-cell clonality. Per patient, the largest CD8+ clone was found to exceed 20% of CD8+ cells in about an eighth of the roughly 65 cases.

Clones were read by immunoSEQ multiplex PCR, and TCRdb kept only the in-frame ones, dropping some. The table shows 15,000 or so clones, with roughly four fifths occurring only once. Positive magnetic bead selection separated CD4+ and CD8+ cells, and flow cytometry confirmed purity. The V end lost 4 bases, the J end lost 3 bases, and 9 bases lay between the germline ends. Per germline, CDR1 MNHEY and CDR2 SVGAGI. The CDR3 is made up of 13 amino acids. This clone showed up just a few times. Antigen specificity is unknown. The chain joins TRBV6-5 to TRBJ1-1; no clear D gene. Sequenced material: CD8+ T cells sorted from blood. This receptor was identified in a woman aged 45-60 years with rheumatoid arthritis. CDR3 nucleotides: TGTGCCAGCAGTTGGAGTTCGGACACTGAAGCTTTCTTT. Translated, it gives CASSWSSDTEAFF.